Listed below are T cell receptor beta chains from one sample, sequenced in a study of T cell responses to AZD1222 COVID-19 vaccine. The table came from immunoSEQ multiplex PCR; TCRdb's copy has only in-frame clones and leaves some out. Of around 100,000 clones listed, more than 90% are singletons. The specimen was peripheral blood, collected on day 0 of AZD1222 vaccination. The receptors originated from an adult in good health. Each CDR3 is given with its conserved first and last residue. Only some rows state a clone size, as once, few, many or a class for expanded clones.

V: TRBV6-2/TRBV6-3
J: TRBJ2-2
size: -
CDR3: CASSSTSGGTNTGELFF

V: TRBV20-1
J: TRBJ2-1
size: -
CDR3: CSASRDTPYNEQFF

V: TRBV6-5
J: TRBJ1-2
size: -
CDR3: CASSHRGLGDGYTF

V: TRBV7-6
J: TRBJ2-2
size: -
CDR3: CASSLAGSNTGELFF

V: TRBV30
J: TRBJ2-1
size: -
CDR3: CASFSNEQFF

V: TRBV25-1
J: TRBJ2-1
size: -
CDR3: CASSEFWGAGNEQFF

V: TRBV6-5
J: TRBJ2-5
size: -
CDR3: CASSYSGTQYF

V: TRBV27
J: TRBJ1-2
size: -
CDR3: CASKLTGGEDGYTF

V: TRBV4-2
J: TRBJ1-2
size: -
CDR3: CASSQPETSYGYTF

V: TRBV15
J: TRBJ2-1
size: -
CDR3: CATSRSPWTSGVEQFF

V: TRBV7-2
J: TRBJ2-7
size: once
CDR3: CASSLVPSVSYEQYF

V: TRBV7-8
J: TRBJ2-2
size: -
CDR3: CASSFRKTGELFF

V: TRBV18
J: TRBJ2-4
size: -
CDR3: CASSPREGAKNIQYF

V: TRBV2
J: TRBJ2-2
size: -
CDR3: CASRSRASNTGELFF

V: TRBV19
J: TRBJ2-1
size: -
CDR3: CASSPWDSSLNNEQFF

V: TRBV6-4
J: TRBJ1-2
size: -
CDR3: CAPQGRGQGARNYGYTF

V: TRBV19
J: TRBJ1-2
size: -
CDR3: CASSIVPANYGYTF

V: TRBV6-2/TRBV6-3
J: TRBJ1-2
size: -
CDR3: CASSYGRLPNYGYTF

V: TRBV9
J: TRBJ1-1
size: -
CDR3: CASSPRRDTEAFF

V: TRBV6-2/TRBV6-3
J: TRBJ2-5
size: -
CDR3: CASSYASGGGYETQYF

V: TRBV11-2
J: TRBJ2-7
size: -
CDR3: CASSLGSGAYEQYF

V: TRBV7-2
J: TRBJ2-7
size: once
CDR3: CASSSTWTASYEQYF

V: TRBV2
J: TRBJ1-2
size: -
CDR3: CASKRASANYGYTF

V: TRBV25-1
J: TRBJ2-3
size: -
CDR3: CASTLGVTSTDTQYF

V: TRBV5-4
J: TRBJ2-1
size: -
CDR3: CASSPGGASANNEQFF